The 12 T cell receptor beta chains in this list originate from one sample, sequenced in a study of blood T cell repertoires in COVID-19. Some clones are missing from TCRdb's copy, which holds only in-frame ones; the method was immunoSEQ multiplex PCR. The sample contains around 79,000 clones, around 89% of which appear only once. Specimen: peripheral blood. The source is a human donor in a cohort sampled during active COVID-19.

The CDR3 nucleotides read TGTGCTAGTGGTTTGGACCAGGAATACTCTGGAAACACCATATATTTT. Translating gives CASGLDQEYSGNTIYF. V gene TRBV12-5 combines with J gene TRBJ1-3; D not certain. CDR1 is LGHNT and CDR2 is FRNRAP in the germline V gene. V shed 1 base and J shed 0 bases, with 10 bases lying between them. The CDR3 contains 16 residues.

The chain is built from TRBV28 and TRBJ2-3, with TRBD1 matching 8 bases. The CDR3 covers 16 residues. Germline loops: CDR1 MDHEN, CDR2 SYDVKM. V was pared by 3 bases and J by 6 bases, with 11 bases of the junction left unmatched. The CDR3: CASSFRGQGEGDTQYF. In DNA, the CDR3 is TGTGCCAGCAGTTTTCGCGGACAGGGAGAGGGGGATACGCAGTATTTT.

The J gene is TRBJ1-6, the V gene TRBV6-1; possible D gene TRBD1, 5 bases. Germline V gene lookup returns CDR1 MNHNS and CDR2 SASEGT. The CDR3 length is 12 residues. The V gene lost 3 bases and the J gene lost 14 bases, with 11 bases spanning the gap. CDR3 bases: TGTGCCAGCAGTGAGATGACAGTTTCCCTCCACTTT. Its protein is CASSEMTVSLHF.

The V call is TRBV7-2, the J call TRBJ2-7; 11 nucleotides align to TRBD1. Germline V lookup: CDR1 SGHTA, CDR2 FQGNSA. Trimming at V came to 3 bases and at J to 3 bases, leaving 4 bases not matched to a gene. This CDR3 has 15 residues. Here the CDR3 DNA reads TGTGCCAGCAGCTTTACCGGGACAGGGGGCTACGAGCAGTACTTC. It encodes CASSFTGTGGYEQYF.

The chain couples TRBV9 to TRBJ2-1; D remains ambiguous. Germline loops: CDR1 SGDLS, CDR2 YYNGEE. Trimming cost V 0 bases and J 6 bases, with 4 bases left between them. This CDR3 contains 12 residues. CDR3 DNA: TGTGCCAGCAGCGTAGCGGTCAATGAGCAGTTCTTC. Amino acids: CASSVAVNEQFF.

J is TRBJ2-5 and V is TRBV5-1; 14 bases are a match to TRBD2. The CDR3 is made up of 15 amino acids. Germline CDR1 is SGHRS and CDR2 is YFSETQ. J was trimmed by 4 bases and V by 4 bases; bases with no gene match: 3. Here the CDR3 DNA reads TGCGCCAGCAGCCCAGGACTAGCGGGGGGAGAGACCCAGTACTTC. Translated, it gives CASSPGLAGGETQYF.

The chain has TRBV2 and TRBJ1-1; D is unclear. Trimming left V 2 bases short and J 0 bases short, with 7 bases between. Germline V gives CDR1 SNHLY, CDR2 FYNNEI. The CDR3 is 14 residues long. CDR3 loop: CASSETAMNTEAFF. In DNA form, the CDR3 reads TGTGCCAGCAGTGAAACAGCCATGAACACTGAAGCTTTCTTT.

The chain uses TRBV5-5 and TRBJ2-1; TRBD1 matches 7 bases. This CDR3 comprises 14 residues. The germline V gene encodes CDR1 SGHKS and CDR2 YYEKEE (reference sequence). J was trimmed by 8 bases and V by 0 bases; bases with no gene match: 5. The CDR3 region has the DNA TGTGCCAGCAGCTTGGAGGGGGCGTCGTATGAGCAGTTCTTC. Protein: CASSLEGASYEQFF.

The chain links TRBV11-2 to TRBJ2-5; TRBD2 might be the D (5 bases). This CDR3 region has 14 residues. Deletions cut 3 bases from V and 5 bases from J, with 13 bases between. Germline V gives CDR1 SGHAT, CDR2 FQNNGV. CDR3 nucleotide sequence: TGTGCCAGCAGCTTGGGAACCCCGGGGGAGACCCAGTACTTC. Its translation: CASSLGTPGETQYF.

This clone came up a few times. The chain has TRBV3-1 (or the pseudogene TRBV3-2) and TRBJ2-2; possibly TRBD2 for D (6 bases). Trimming pared 7 bases from V and 6 bases from J, leaving 18 bases between. This CDR3 region has 15 residues. Per germline, CDR1 LGHDT and CDR2 YNNKEL (reference sequence). CDR3 sequence reads: CASTFGGLGSGELFF. In nucleotides, the CDR3 is TGTGCCAGCACCTTCGGGGGTCTCGGCTCCGGGGAGCTGTTTTTT.

Only a few counts were recorded for this clone. V usage is TRBV19 and J usage is TRBJ2-7, with 7 bases that match TRBD2. CDR1 is LNHDA, CDR2 SQIVND, per germline (reference sequence). J gave up 2 bases and V 3 bases, and 7 bases lay outside the gene matches. The CDR3 sequence is 15 residues long. The CDR3 nucleotides are TGTGCCAGTAGTATCGGAGCGGGATTGACCTACGAGCAGTACTTC. It is translated as CASSIGAGLTYEQYF.

The genes are TRBV14 and TRBJ2-7; 8 bases match TRBD2. J lost 4 bases, V lost 3 bases, and 8 bases had no gene match. CDR3 size: 15 residues. Germline loops: CDR1 SGHDN, CDR2 FVKESK. The CDR3 loop is CASSQTGGGIYEQYF. CDR3 DNA sequence: TGTGCCAGCAGCCAGACCGGGGGGGGTATATACGAGCAGTACTTC.